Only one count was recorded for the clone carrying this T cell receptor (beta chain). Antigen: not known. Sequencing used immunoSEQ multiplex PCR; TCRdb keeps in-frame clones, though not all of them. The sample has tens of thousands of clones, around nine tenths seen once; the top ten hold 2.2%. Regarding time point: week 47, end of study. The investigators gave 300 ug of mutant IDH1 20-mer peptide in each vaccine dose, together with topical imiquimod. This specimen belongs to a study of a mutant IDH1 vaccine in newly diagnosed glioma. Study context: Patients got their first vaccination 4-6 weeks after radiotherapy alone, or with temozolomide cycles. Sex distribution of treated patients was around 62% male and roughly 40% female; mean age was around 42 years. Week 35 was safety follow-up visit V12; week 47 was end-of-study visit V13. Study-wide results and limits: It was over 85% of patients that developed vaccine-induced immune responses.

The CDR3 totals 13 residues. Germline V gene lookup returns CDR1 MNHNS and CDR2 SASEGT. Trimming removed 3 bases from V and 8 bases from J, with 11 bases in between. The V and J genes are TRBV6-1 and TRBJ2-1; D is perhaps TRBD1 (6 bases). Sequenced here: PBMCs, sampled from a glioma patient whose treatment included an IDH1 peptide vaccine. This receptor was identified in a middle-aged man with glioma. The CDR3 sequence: CASSEADRHEQFF. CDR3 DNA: TGTGCCAGCAGTGAGGCCGACAGGCATGAGCAGTTCTTC.